The TCR beta chain described here comes from a study of T cell repertoires in cytomegalovirus infection. On the study more broadly: Recently identified HLA-C-restricted CMV epitopes were among the peptides used. Public TCR beta signatures marked donors with CMV infection and the matching HLA. The study, taken as a whole, reports: What dominated the ex vivo response were HLA-C-restricted CMV-specific TCR beta clonotypes. Public TCR beta family frequency separated CMV-and-HLA carriers, including in an independent cohort.

Notes on this clonotype: Its antigen is unknown.

TCRdb re-called the reads with MiXCR, one entry per CDR3 protein. The sample carries approximately 300,000 distinct CDR3 sequences, almost 30% recorded once. This CDR3 has 15 residues. The ends were cut back, 6 bases at V and 7 bases at J, with 19 bases in the middle. From germline, CDR1 is MNHNS and CDR2 SASEGT. This chain uses TRBV6-1 with TRBJ2-1; TRBD1 is a possible D gene (5 bases). The TCR comes from a human donor in good health (CMV status not recorded). Some clones in this sample may be carry-over from other donors' samples. Specimen: cultured PBMCs, collected from culture after CMV antigen stimulation. CDR3 DNA sequence: TGTGCCAGCAGCCCACGCAGGGCAGGGCCGAATGAGCAGTTCTTC. This sequence encodes CASSPRRAGPNEQFF.